This TCR beta chain was sequenced in a study of blood T cell repertoires in COVID-19. The overall study: Samples of COVID-19 (acute and convalescent) were obtained from the United States, Italy and Spain. From T cells, B-cell-depleted T cells, or PBMCs came the material, which was cDNA or gDNA.

In the authors' workflow: It was from reference gene primer amplification that nucleated cell counts were estimated. Sequenced by immunoSEQ multiplex PCR; TCRdb stores in-frame clones only, minus some. V and J calls and clone size are given by that table; D and trimming were obtained from the DNA. The sample lists under 85,000 clones, around 80% occurring once. Germline V gene lookup returns CDR1 MNHEY and CDR2 SVGAGI. This CDR3 has 11 amino acids. Trimming left V 7 bases short and J 8 bases short, with 11 bases between. The sample consisted of peripheral blood. The receptor comes from a human donor in a cohort sampled during active COVID-19. The chain joins TRBV6-5 to TRBJ1-2, with D maybe TRBD1 (5 bases). The CDR3 DNA reads TGTGCCAGCACCAGGGTGGGCGGCTACACCTTC. This translates into CASTRVGGYTF.